One sample yielded the 32 T cell receptor beta chains listed below, sequenced in a study of T cell responses to AZD1222 COVID-19 vaccine. Some clones are missing from TCRdb's copy, which holds only in-frame ones; the method was immunoSEQ multiplex PCR. This table holds about 69,000 clones, over 65% found once. This sample comprised peripheral blood, obtained 28 days after the second AZD1222 dose. The receptors derive from an adult who received the AZD1222 COVID-19 vaccine.

The genes are TRBV19 and TRBJ2-3, with 12 bases fitting TRBD1. The CDR3 has 15 residues. Germline CDR1 LNHDA, CDR2 SQIVND (reference sequence). V trimming: 5 bases; J trimming: 4 bases; junction bases outside the gene matches: 4. DNA of the CDR3: TGTGCCAGTAGTCCCGGGACAGGGGGCTCAGATACGCAGTATTTT. Its protein is CASSPGTGGSDTQYF.

The chain employs TRBV6-5 and TRBJ1-5; 7 nucleotides align to TRBD1. Germline CDR1 is MNHEY and CDR2 is SVGAGI. The CDR3 consists of 12 residues. Germline trimming cut 6 bases from V and 9 bases from J; bases unmatched to any gene: 5. The CDR3 DNA follows: TGTGCCAGCAGGACAGGGAGTCTGCCCCAGCATTTT. This codes for CASRTGSLPQHF.

The rearrangement joins TRBV2 to TRBJ2-1; D assignment may be TRBD1 or TRBD2 (7 bases each). This CDR3 is built from 15 residues. Germline V gives CDR1 SNHLY, CDR2 FYNNEI. V lost 6 bases and J 4 bases, leaving 16 bases between the germline ends. CDR3 coding DNA: TGTGCCAGCAGGGATGGGAGGGGGCGATACAATGAGCAGTTCTTC. This translates into CASRDGRGRYNEQFF.

This chain uses TRBV4-1 with TRBJ1-4; a weak D match, TRBD1 (6 bases). CDR1 is MGHRA, CDR2 YSYEKL, per germline. The CDR3 covers 16 residues. Trimming took 1 base from V and 0 from J, leaving 9 bases between them. Written as DNA, the CDR3 is TGCGCCAGCAGCCAAGGGACAGTTGCAACTAATGAAAAACTGTTTTTT. It specifies CASSQGTVATNEKLFF.

This chain connects TRBV2 to TRBJ1-3; possible D gene TRBD1, 5 bases. Trimming removed 6 bases from V and 2 bases from J, with 14 bases in between. This CDR3 comprises 15 residues. Germline lookup yields CDR1 SNHLY and CDR2 FYNNEI. The CDR3 sequence: CASSLSRDAGNTIYF. The CDR3 DNA follows: TGTGCCAGCAGCTTATCTCGGGACGCTGGAAACACCATATATTTT.

The chain uses TRBV4-2 and TRBJ2-2, with D uncertain. CDR3 length: 13 residues. Germline V CDR1 and CDR2: LGHNA, YNFKEQ. The ends were cut back, 0 bases at V and 6 bases at J, with 5 bases in the middle. The CDR3 DNA follows: TGTGCCAGCAGCCAAGATTTGGCCGGGGAGCTGTTTTTT. It encodes CASSQDLAGELFF.

The chain has TRBV27 and TRBJ1-2; D gene ambiguous. Germline V lookup: CDR1 MNHEY, CDR2 SMNVEV (reference sequence). The V end was cut by 4 bases, the J end by 8 bases, with 11 bases between. The CDR3 loop spans 12 amino acids. The chain's CDR3 is CASSSDSGGYTF. The DNA of the CDR3 is TGTGCCAGCAGTTCCGACTCCGGAGGCTACACCTTC.

The chain recombines TRBV9 with TRBJ2-2; perhaps TRBD2 as D (5 bases). V gave up 4 bases and J gave up 7 bases, with 20 bases separating them. The CDR3 sequence is 16 residues long. In germline, CDR1 is SGDLS, CDR2 YYNGEE. The CDR3 nucleotides are TGTGCCAGCAGCTCCATCGAAGTGAGGACTCTCGGGGAGCTGTTTTTT. Its protein is CASSSIEVRTLGELFF.

The genes are TRBV5-1 and TRBJ2-1, with 9 bases matching TRBD1. Germline V gene lookup returns CDR1 SGHRS and CDR2 YFSETQ. The CDR3 runs to 14 residues. V shed 2 bases, J shed 9 bases, and the junction held 6 bases outside the gene matches. CDR3 loop: CASSLWTGASEQFF. CDR3 sequence (DNA): TGCGCCAGCAGCTTATGGACAGGGGCGAGTGAGCAGTTCTTC.

The gene calls are TRBV19 and TRBJ2-5; TRBD2 aligns across 9 bases. Germline V lookup: CDR1 LNHDA, CDR2 SQIVND (reference sequence). After removal of 6 bases from V and 2 bases from J, the junction contained 10 bases not matched to a gene. This CDR3 is built from 16 residues. CDR3 in amino acids: CASRGVASGDQETQYF. The CDR3 coding sequence is TGTGCCAGTAGGGGGGTGGCTAGCGGGGATCAAGAGACCCAGTACTTC.

V and J are TRBV12-3 or TRBV12-4 and TRBJ1-2; D not resolved. V was trimmed by 8 bases and J by 7 bases, leaving 14 bases between them. The CDR3 totals 12 residues. In DNA, the CDR3 is TGTGCCAGCTCTTTTTCGGGTGGTGGCTACACCTTC. This gives the protein CASSFSGGGYTF.

This chain joins TRBV7-9 and TRBJ2-2; D unresolved. This CDR3 spans 14 amino acids. Trimming took 5 bases from V and 0 from J, leaving 7 bases between them. The germline gives CDR1 SEHNR, CDR2 FQNEAQ (reference sequence). The CDR3 sequence: CASSADANTGELFF. The CDR3 region has the DNA TGTGCCAGCAGCGCGGATGCGAACACCGGGGAGCTGTTTTTT.

V and J are TRBV2 and TRBJ1-5; D is undetermined. Trimming left V 0 bases short and J 6 bases short, with 6 bases between. Germline V CDR1 and CDR2: SNHLY, FYNNEI. CDR3 length equals 13 residues. For the CDR3, the DNA is TGTGCCAGCAGTGAAGCGCGCGGTCAGCCCCAGCATTTT. This encodes CASSEARGQPQHF. Together with reference TRBV2 and TRBJ1-5, the CDR3 gives the full variable domain: EPEVTQTPSHQVTQMGQEVILRCVPISNHLYFYWYRQILGQKVEFLVSFYNNEISEKSEIFDDQFSVERPDGSNFTLKIRSTKLEDSAMYFCASSEARGQPQHFGDGTRLSIL.

The rearrangement joins TRBV7-8 to TRBJ2-7; a possible D gene is TRBD2 (5 bases). The CDR3 contains 13 residues. Trimming took off 8 bases at V and 0 bases at J, with 11 bases between the two ends. CDR1 is SGHVS and CDR2 is FQNEAQ in the germline V gene. In DNA form, the CDR3 reads TGTGCCAGCGTTCGGGCGGGCTCCTACGAGCAGTACTTC. Its protein is CASVRAGSYEQYF.

V usage is TRBV5-1 and J usage is TRBJ2-7; 8 nucleotides line up with TRBD1. Germline CDR1 and CDR2: SGHRS and YFSETQ. The CDR3 length is 16 residues. Germline trimming cut 4 bases from V and 5 bases from J; bases unmatched to any gene: 14. CDR3 amino acids: CASSLRTGQSNHEQYF. CDR3 sequence (DNA): TGCGCCAGCAGCCTACGGACAGGGCAAAGTAATCACGAGCAGTACTTC.

This rearrangement joins TRBV24-1 to TRBJ1-3; D may be TRBD1 (5 bases). Germline CDR1 reads KGHDR; CDR2 reads SFDVKD. The CDR3 has 17 amino acids. Deletions cut 5 bases from V and 0 bases from J, with 16 bases between. The CDR3: CATSVGPITDSGNTIYF. CDR3 DNA: TGTGCCACCAGTGTGGGGCCCATAACCGACTCTGGAAACACCATATATTTT.

This chain connects TRBV29-1 to TRBJ1-1; 9 bases fit TRBD1. V lost 5 bases and J lost 4; bases outside the gene matches: 8. This CDR3 has 14 amino acids. CDR1 SQVTM and CDR2 ANQGSEA come from the germline V gene. This CDR3 is CSVQQGARSTEAFF. CDR3 DNA: TGCAGCGTTCAACAGGGGGCGAGGAGCACTGAAGCTTTCTTT.

The gene calls are TRBV19 and TRBJ2-2; possible D gene TRBD1, 6 bases. The V gene lost 3 bases and the J gene lost 6 bases, with 14 bases spanning the gap. The CDR3 runs 15 residues. Germline loops: CDR1 LNHDA, CDR2 SQIVND (reference sequence). The CDR3 protein is CASSMGYRAAGELFF. The CDR3 region has the DNA TGTGCCAGTAGTATGGGTTACAGGGCGGCCGGGGAGCTGTTTTTT.

Within the sample, this clone is medium-sized. The genes are TRBV7-8 and TRBJ2-2; D remains ambiguous. The CDR3 has 14 amino acids. CDR1 is SGHVS and CDR2 is FQNEAQ in the germline V gene. The V end lost 2 bases, the J end lost 7 bases, and 11 bases lay between the germline ends. The CDR3, as DNA: TGTGCCAGCAGCTTAAGGGCCAGTGACGGGGAGCTGTTTTTT. Its translation: CASSLRASDGELFF.

The V and J genes are TRBV5-1 and TRBJ2-2; D gene unclear. Germline V lookup: CDR1 SGHRS, CDR2 YFSETQ. Trimming removed 7 bases at V and 2 bases at J, with 24 bases between. This CDR3 region has 18 residues. This chain's CDR3 is CASSKIPISRSNTGELFF. CDR3 DNA sequence: TGCGCCAGCTCAAAAATTCCTATTAGCAGATCCAACACCGGGGAGCTGTTTTTT. Full variable domain (missing parts from reference TRBV5-1 and TRBJ2-2): KAGVTQTPRYLIKTRGQQVTLSCSPISGHRSVSWYQQTPGQGLQFLFEYFSETQRNKGNFPGRFSGRQFSNSRSEMNVSTLELGDSALYLCASSKIPISRSNTGELFFGEGSRLTVL.

This sequence joins TRBV5-6 and TRBJ1-2; 7 bases agree with TRBD1. Germline CDR1 is SGHDT and CDR2 is YYEEEE. V was clipped by 0 bases and J by 4 bases; unmatched bases: 3. The CDR3 is 14 residues long. In DNA form, the CDR3 reads TGTGCCAGCAGCTTGGGAGGGGGCGGCTATGGCTACACCTTC. Translated: CASSLGGGGYGYTF.

V gene TRBV5-1 combines with J gene TRBJ1-4; 10 positions match TRBD1. Per germline, CDR1 SGHRS and CDR2 YFSETQ. V lost 2 bases to trimming and J lost 0 bases; unmatched junction nucleotides: 4. The CDR3 contains 17 residues. The CDR3 DNA sequence: TGCGCCAGCAGCTTCGGACAGGGGGGGACAACTAATGAAAAACTGTTTTTT. Encoded protein: CASSFGQGGTTNEKLFF.

This clone was seen a single time. This chain uses TRBV7-3 with TRBJ2-1; perhaps D is TRBD1 or TRBD2 (5 bases each). Trimming shortened V by 5 bases and J by 8 bases, and 22 bases separated the two germline ends. Germline V gene lookup returns CDR1 SGHTA and CDR2 FQGTGA. This CDR3 region has 16 residues. The CDR3 region has the DNA TGTGCCAGCAGCCCCGTGGGTGCCGGGGCAGGTGATGAGCAGTTCTTC. Its translation is CASSPVGAGAGDEQFF.

The V call is TRBV6-1, the J call TRBJ1-2; a weak D match, TRBD1 (5 bases). CDR1 and CDR2 from the germline V gene are MNHNS and SASEGT. There are 13 residues in the CDR3. Trimming pared 8 bases from V and 2 bases from J, leaving 12 bases between. CDR3 region: CASSPTENYGYTF. The CDR3 nucleotides read TGTGCCAGCTCCCCGACAGAGAACTATGGCTACACCTTC.

The chain is built from TRBV2 and TRBJ2-7; the match to TRBD2 covers 13 bases. The CDR3 extends over 14 amino acids. Per the germline V gene, CDR1 is SNHLY and CDR2 is FYNNEI. Trimming cost V 4 bases and J 5 bases; bases outside gene matches: 2. CDR3 in DNA: TGTGCCAGCAGTGGACTAGCGGGGGGCAACGAGCAGTACTTC. This codes for CASSGLAGGNEQYF.

In nucleotides, the CDR3 is TGCGCCAGCAGACTTTTGACCGGCCCCGGGGAGCTGTTTTTT. Translated, it gives CASRLLTGPGELFF. J is TRBJ2-2 and V is TRBV5-1; no reliable D call. CDR3 size: 14 residues. Trimming pared 5 bases from V and 6 bases from J, leaving 14 bases between. The germline V gene encodes CDR1 SGHRS and CDR2 YFSETQ.

This clone has more than one count but fewer than ten. This chain uses TRBV3-1 (or the pseudogene TRBV3-2) with TRBJ1-6; D unclear. The germline V gene has CDR1 LGHDT and CDR2 YNNKEL (reference sequence). The V and J ends lost 3 bases and 0 bases respectively, with 12 bases between them. This CDR3 is built from 17 residues. The CDR3 region is CASSQEGRSSYNSPLHF. CDR3 coding DNA: TGTGCCAGCAGCCAGGAGGGCCGAAGCTCCTATAATTCACCCCTCCACTTT.

The count of this clone is one. The V call is TRBV18, the J call TRBJ1-3, with unresolved D. The ends were cut back, 2 bases at V and 2 bases at J, with 10 bases in the middle. This CDR3 is 15 amino acids long. From germline, CDR1 is KGHSH and CDR2 LQKENI. The CDR3 loop reads CASSPFSEPGNTIYF. CDR3 nucleotides: TGTGCCAGCTCACCATTTAGCGAACCTGGAAACACCATATATTTT.

This clone was seen once. The chain carries TRBV6-1 and TRBJ2-2, with a tentative D call TRBD1 (5 bases). The V end lost 0 bases, the J end lost 7 bases, and 12 bases lay between the germline ends. The CDR3 loop spans 15 amino acids. CDR1 and CDR2 (germline): MNHNS, SASEGT. The CDR3 reads CASSEARAGLGELFF. DNA of the CDR3: TGTGCCAGCAGTGAAGCTAGGGCAGGGCTCGGGGAGCTGTTTTTT.

The chain couples TRBV3-1 (or the pseudogene TRBV3-2) to TRBJ2-3; 14 positions agree with TRBD2. V dropped 4 bases and J dropped 1; count of bases not matched to a gene: 4. Looked up from germline, CDR1 is LGHDT and CDR2 is YNNKEL (reference sequence). The CDR3 extends over 17 amino acids. CDR3 DNA sequence: TGTGCCAGCAGCCTTATGACTAGCGGGGGGGGCACAGATACGCAGTATTTT. Protein product: CASSLMTSGGGTDTQYF.

The chain couples TRBV30 to TRBJ1-3; no clear D. Germline CDR1 is GTSNPN and CDR2 is SVGIG (reference sequence). The V end lost 4 bases, the J end lost 0 bases, and 7 bases lay between the germline ends. This CDR3 has 13 residues. The CDR3 sequence is CAWTTYSGNTIYF. CDR3 sequence (DNA): TGTGCCTGGACCACCTACTCTGGAAACACCATATATTTT. Combining the CDR3 with reference TRBV30 and TRBJ1-3 gives the whole variable domain SQTIHQWPATLVQPVGSPLSLECTVEGTSNPNLYWYRQAAGRGLQLLFYSVGIGQISSEVPQNLSASRPQDRQFILSSKKLLLSDSGFYLCAWTTYSGNTIYFGEGSWLTVV.

The V gene is TRBV10-1, the J gene TRBJ2-1; 7 nucleotides line up with TRBD2. After removal of 0 bases from V and 8 bases from J, the junction contained 7 bases not matched to a gene. The CDR3 loop spans 15 amino acids. Germline V gene lookup returns CDR1 WNHNN and CDR2 SYGVQD (reference sequence). CDR3 amino acids: CASSESAGAVDEQFF. CDR3 bases: TGCGCCAGCAGTGAGTCGGCGGGAGCGGTGGATGAGCAGTTCTTC.